The rows below give T cell receptor beta chains drawn from one sample of a study of cytomegalovirus exposure and HLA in healthy donors. Libraries were prepared by immunoSEQ multiplex PCR; TCRdb keeps only in-frame clonotypes and omits some of them. The sample lists about 100,000 clones; approximately 76% were seen once. The sample taken for sequencing was PBMCs. The receptors originated from a man in his forties or fifties in good health and CMV-seronegative. Each CDR3 is given with its conserved first and last residue. The D gene is left open where the match is weak. A clone size is listed for some rows: how often the clone was seen (once, few, many), or a class if it is expanded.

j_gene: TRBJ2-4; v_gene: TRBV29-1; abundance: NA; d_gene: TRBD2; CDR3nt: TGCAGCGTTGGAGGCGGGGGGGCAGATTTGAGGAACATTCAGTACTTC; CDR3aa: CSVGGGGADLRNIQYF
j_gene: TRBJ2-7; v_gene: TRBV15; abundance: NA; d_gene: NA; CDR3nt: TGTGCCACCAGCAGAGATACAGGTGTGCAGTACTTC; CDR3aa: CATSRDTGVQYF
j_gene: TRBJ1-1; v_gene: TRBV2; abundance: NA; d_gene: NA; CDR3nt: TGTGCCAGCAGTAAGGACAAGAACACTGAAGCTTTCTTT; CDR3aa: CASSKDKNTEAFF
j_gene: TRBJ2-7; v_gene: TRBV2; abundance: NA; d_gene: TRBD2; CDR3nt: TGTGCCAGCAGCCCCGGCGGGGGGGCCTACGAGCAGTACTTC; CDR3aa: CASSPGGGAYEQYF
j_gene: TRBJ1-3; v_gene: TRBV15; abundance: NA; d_gene: NA; CDR3nt: TGTGCCACCAGCAGAGATTCGGCGGGTGGAAACACCATATATTTT; CDR3aa: CATSRDSAGGNTIYF
j_gene: TRBJ2-2; v_gene: TRBV11-3; abundance: NA; d_gene: TRBD1; CDR3nt: TGTGCCAGCAGCCGCTCGTTGGACAGGGTCCTTTTGAACACCGGGGAGCTGTTTTTT; CDR3aa: CASSRSLDRVLLNTGELFF
j_gene: TRBJ1-1; v_gene: TRBV2; abundance: few; d_gene: NA; CDR3nt: TGTGCCAGCAGAGGTACAGCCTTGAACACTGAAGCTTTCTTT; CDR3aa: CASRGTALNTEAFF
j_gene: TRBJ2-2; v_gene: TRBV7-2; abundance: NA; d_gene: NA; CDR3nt: TGTGCCAGCAGCTTAGGGGCCAACACCGGGGAGCTGTTTTTT; CDR3aa: CASSLGANTGELFF
j_gene: TRBJ1-2; v_gene: TRBV27; abundance: NA; d_gene: TRBD1; CDR3nt: TGTGCCAGCAGTTTGACAGGGGCGATCTATGGCTACACCTTC; CDR3aa: CASSLTGAIYGYTF
j_gene: TRBJ2-2; v_gene: TRBV4-2; abundance: few; d_gene: TRBD2; CDR3nt: TGTGCCAGCAGCCAAGATCCCCGGGGGGGCCTAGACGGGGAGCTGTTTTTT; CDR3aa: CASSQDPRGGLDGELFF